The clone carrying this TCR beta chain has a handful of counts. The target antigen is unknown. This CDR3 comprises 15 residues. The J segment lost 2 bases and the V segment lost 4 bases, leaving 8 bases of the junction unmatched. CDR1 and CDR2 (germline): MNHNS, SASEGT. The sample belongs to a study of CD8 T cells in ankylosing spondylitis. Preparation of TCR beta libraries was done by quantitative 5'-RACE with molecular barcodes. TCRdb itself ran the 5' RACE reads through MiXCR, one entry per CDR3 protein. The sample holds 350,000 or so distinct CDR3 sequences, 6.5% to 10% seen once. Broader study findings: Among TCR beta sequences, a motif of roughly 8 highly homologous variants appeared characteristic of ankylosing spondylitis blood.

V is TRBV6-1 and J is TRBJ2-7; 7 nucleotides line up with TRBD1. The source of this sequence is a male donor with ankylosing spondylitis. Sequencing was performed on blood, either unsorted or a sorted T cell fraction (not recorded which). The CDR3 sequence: CASSGPETGTYEQYF. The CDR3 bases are TGTGCCAGCAGTGGTCCTGAGACAGGGACCTACGAGCAGTACTTC.